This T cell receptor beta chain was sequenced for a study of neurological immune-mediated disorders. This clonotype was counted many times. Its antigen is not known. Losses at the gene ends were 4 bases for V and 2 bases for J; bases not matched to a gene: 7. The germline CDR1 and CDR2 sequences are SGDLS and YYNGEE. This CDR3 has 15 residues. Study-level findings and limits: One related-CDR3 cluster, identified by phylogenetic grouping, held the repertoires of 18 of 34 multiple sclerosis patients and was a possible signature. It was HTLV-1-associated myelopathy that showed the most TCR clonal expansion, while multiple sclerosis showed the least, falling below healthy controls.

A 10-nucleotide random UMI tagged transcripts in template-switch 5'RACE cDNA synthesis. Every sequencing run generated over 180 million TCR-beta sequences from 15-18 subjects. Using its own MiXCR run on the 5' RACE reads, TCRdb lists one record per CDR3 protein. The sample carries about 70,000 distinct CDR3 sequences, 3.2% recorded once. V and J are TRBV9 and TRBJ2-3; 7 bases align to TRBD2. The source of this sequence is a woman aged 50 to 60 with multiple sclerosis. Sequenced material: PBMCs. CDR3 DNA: TGTGCCAGCAGCATTCAGCGGGGTTCCACAGATACGCAGTATTTT. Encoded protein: CASSIQRGSTDTQYF.